Listed below are T cell receptor beta chains from one sample, sequenced in a study of identical twins. Each CDR3 protein is one row after TCRdb ran MiXCR on the 5' RACE reads. Found here are 690,000 or so distinct CDR3 sequences, around 8.3% of them singletons; the top ten hold approximately 0.89%. These data are also associated with another study on yellow fever vaccine responses in identical twins.

Sequenced: PBMCs. These receptors were taken from a woman under 30 in good health. CDR3s include the opening cysteine and the closing phenylalanine or tryptophan. A D gene is named only where the DNA matches it firmly. Clone sizes are given selectively: once, few, many, or a class where the clone is expanded.

j_call d_call clone_size v_call cdr3_aa cdr3_nt
TRBJ2-5 . . TRBV24-1 CATSDLRGPLETQYF TGTGCCACCAGTGATTTGCGGGGGCCGCTAGAGACCCAGTACTTC
TRBJ2-1 . . TRBV7-9 CASSRFVEGNEQFF TGTGCCAGCAGCCGCTTCGTAGAAGGCAATGAGCAGTTCTTC
TRBJ2-7 . few TRBV4-3 CASSQRRQGYEQYF TGCGCCAGCAGCCAACGGAGACAAGGTTACGAGCAGTACTTC
TRBJ1-5 . many TRBV5-1 CASSLDRNDQPQHF TGCGCCAGCAGCTTGGACAGGAACGATCAGCCCCAGCATTTT
TRBJ2-1 TRBD2 few TRBV6-5 CASSYVAGGSEEQFF TGTGCCAGCAGTTACGTAGCGGGAGGAAGCGAAGAGCAGTTCTTC
TRBJ2-4 TRBD1 few TRBV20-1 CSARDPTGLVNIQYF TGCAGTGCTAGAGATCCGACAGGGCTGGTAAACATTCAGTACTTC
TRBJ2-7 . . TRBV24-1 CATSELRGEQYF TGTGCCACCAGTGAATTGAGGGGGGAGCAGTACTTC
TRBJ2-7 . . TRBV4-1 CASSQNRNTYEQYF TGCGCCAGCAGCCAAAACAGAAACACCTACGAGCAGTACTTC
TRBJ1-4 . many TRBV12-3/TRBV12-4 CASSSYGAGEKLFF TGTGCCAGCAGCTCCTACGGGGCTGGAGAAAAACTGTTTTTT
TRBJ1-2 . . TRBV25-1 CASSEGGSYGYTF TGTGCCAGCAGTGAAGGTGGAAGCTATGGCTACACCTTC
TRBJ2-7 TRBD2 many TRBV2 CASSTHGGGAEQYF TGTGCCAGCAGTACCCACGGGGGAGGGGCCGAGCAGTACTTC
TRBJ2-7 . few TRBV20-1 CSAREGGPQSSYEQYF TGCAGTGCTAGAGAGGGGGGACCGCAGAGCTCCTACGAGCAGTACTTC
TRBJ2-7 TRBD1 . TRBV25-1 CASSGGTAAYEQYF TGTGCCAGCAGTGGGGGGACAGCCGCCTACGAGCAGTACTTC
TRBJ2-5 TRBD1 many TRBV5-5 CASSLWTGQETQYF TGTGCCAGCAGCTTGTGGACAGGCCAAGAGACCCAGTACTTC
TRBJ2-5 TRBD1 . TRBV5-6 CASSSPDRQETQYF TGTGCCAGCAGCTCCCCGGACAGGCAAGAGACCCAGTACTTC
TRBJ2-3 TRBD2 . TRBV9 CASSVGEGDTQYF TGTGCCAGCAGCGTAGGGGAGGGGGATACGCAGTATTTT
TRBJ2-7 TRBD2 few TRBV9 CASSAGLADTYEQYF TGTGCCAGCAGCGCGGGACTAGCGGACACCTACGAGCAGTACTTC
TRBJ2-7 TRBD2 few TRBV5-1 CASTGLAGGNTYEQYF TGCGCCAGCACTGGACTAGCGGGGGGCAACACCTACGAGCAGTACTTC
TRBJ2-1 TRBD2 many TRBV6-4 CASSDSTSGSNEQFF TGTGCCAGCAGTGACTCTACTAGCGGGAGCAATGAGCAGTTCTTC
TRBJ2-1 TRBD1 many TRBV5-1 CASSAGQGIYVNEQFF TGCGCCAGCAGCGCGGGACAGGGCATTTACGTCAATGAGCAGTTCTTC
TRBJ2-7 TRBD1 few TRBV7-2 CASSLQGERPYEQYF TGTGCCAGCAGCTTGCAGGGGGAAAGGCCCTACGAGCAGTACTTC
TRBJ1-4 . few TRBV27 CASSLVSGVGTNEKLFF TGTGCCAGCAGTTTAGTTTCTGGCGTAGGAACTAATGAAAAACTGTTTTTT
TRBJ2-4 . . TRBV19 CASNKGLGNIQYF TGTGCCAGTAACAAGGGCCTTGGGAACATTCAGTACTTC
TRBJ1-1 . . TRBV9 CASSVGWGRTEAFF TGTGCCAGCAGCGTAGGTTGGGGTCGCACTGAAGCTTTCTTT
TRBJ2-1 . . TRBV7-9 CASSLLTSPHNEQFF TGTGCCAGCAGCTTACTGACTAGTCCCCACAATGAGCAGTTCTTC
TRBJ2-5 . few TRBV29-1 CSVEDLGRGEPQETQYF TGCAGCGTTGAAGACCTCGGTAGGGGGGAGCCCCAAGAGACCCAGTACTTC
TRBJ2-3 . few TRBV20-1 CSARWGSSTDTQYF TGCAGTGCTAGGTGGGGATCAAGCACAGATACGCAGTATTTT
TRBJ2-1 TRBD2 . TRBV6-5 CASSYSGRLNEQFF TGTGCCAGCAGTTATAGCGGGAGGTTGAATGAGCAGTTCTTC
TRBJ2-1 TRBD1 many TRBV5-1 CASSSPQGAFAYNEQFF TGCGCCAGCAGCTCCCCTCAGGGGGCGTTTGCCTACAATGAGCAGTTCTTC
TRBJ2-1 . many TRBV29-1 CSGTGTPGYNEQFF TGCAGCGGAACCGGGACACCCGGCTACAATGAGCAGTTCTTC
TRBJ2-7 TRBD2 few TRBV28 CASSLGALTSGSDSYEQYF TGTGCCAGCAGTTTAGGGGCTTTGACTAGCGGGAGTGATTCCTACGAGCAGTACTTC
TRBJ2-7 . few TRBV27 CAVKGGVYEQYF TGTGCCGTAAAGGGGGGGGTTTACGAGCAGTACTTC
TRBJ2-1 TRBD2 few TRBV10-1 CASSPLSGRALNEQFF TGCGCCAGCAGCCCTCTGAGCGGGAGGGCCCTCAATGAGCAGTTCTTC
TRBJ2-7 . . TRBV6-2/TRBV6-3 CASSYDGISISYEQYF TGTGCCAGCAGTTATGACGGGATCTCTATTAGCTACGAGCAGTACTTC
TRBJ2-1 . few TRBV7-9 CASSGQGSTYNEQFF TGTGCCAGCAGCGGCCAGGGGAGCACCTACAATGAGCAGTTCTTC
TRBJ2-7 . few TRBV4-2 CASSQEVGGQFYEQYF TGTGCCAGCAGCCAAGAGGTTGGAGGACAATTCTACGAGCAGTACTTC
TRBJ2-1 TRBD1 few TRBV12-3/TRBV12-4 CASRGEDRGRYEQFF TGTGCCAGCAGGGGAGAGGACAGGGGCAGGTATGAGCAGTTCTTC
TRBJ2-3 . few TRBV14 CASSQDSGLRTDTQYF TGTGCCAGCAGCCAAGATTCAGGACTACGCACAGATACGCAGTATTTT
TRBJ2-1 . few TRBV2 CASIPEGVNEQFF TGTGCCAGCATACCCGAGGGAGTCAATGAGCAGTTCTTC
TRBJ2-7 TRBD2 many TRBV3-1 CASESGGGYEQYF TGTGCCAGCGAGAGCGGGGGCGGCTACGAGCAGTACTTC
TRBJ2-7 TRBD1 few TRBV20-1 CSAHPQGGPYEQYF TGCAGTGCTCATCCACAGGGGGGCCCCTACGAGCAGTACTTC
TRBJ1-6 . many TRBV12-3/TRBV12-4 CASSRFGSPLHF TGTGCCAGCAGCCGTTTTGGATCACCCCTCCACTTT
TRBJ2-5 TRBD2 . TRBV20-1 CSAKGGPSGLQETQYF TGCAGTGCTAAAGGCGGGCCTAGCGGACTGCAAGAGACCCAGTACTTC
TRBJ2-7 . few TRBV5-1 CASKAEGYKWYF TGCGCCAGCAAGGCCGAGGGCTACAAATGGTACTTC
TRBJ2-1 TRBD2 . TRBV7-2 CASTLGTRGSYNEQFF TGTGCCAGCACCTTAGGGACTAGGGGCTCCTACAATGAGCAGTTCTTC
TRBJ2-5 . few TRBV7-9 CASVGGGNGETQYF TGTGCCAGCGTAGGAGGGGGCAACGGGGAGACCCAGTACTTC
TRBJ2-7 TRBD2 many TRBV10-3 CAISGSGGSSYEQYF TGTGCCATCAGTGGCAGCGGGGGAAGCTCCTACGAGCAGTACTTC
TRBJ2-6 . . TRBV4-3 CASSQSGGAGANVLTF TGCGCCAGCAGCCAATCGGGGGGCGCTGGGGCCAACGTCCTGACTTTC
TRBJ2-7 . few TRBV28 CASSLSRADEQYF TGTGCCAGCAGTTTATCCCGAGCTGACGAGCAGTACTTC
TRBJ2-5 TRBD1 few TRBV25-1 CASSERGRETQYF TGTGCCAGCAGTGAAAGGGGGCGAGAGACCCAGTACTTC
TRBJ2-5 TRBD2 many TRBV29-1 CSVNGLAGEAETQYF TGCAGCGTTAACGGACTAGCGGGAGAGGCGGAGACCCAGTACTTC
TRBJ1-3 TRBD1 few TRBV5-1 CASSARPRGSSGNTIYF TGCGCCAGCAGCGCCCGCCCCAGGGGGAGCTCTGGAAACACCATATATTTT
TRBJ2-7 TRBD1 . TRBV6-2/TRBV6-3 CASSYSDRGRYEQYF TGTGCCAGCAGTTACTCGGACAGGGGGCGATACGAGCAGTACTTC
TRBJ2-2 . many TRBV20-1 CSATLERGWNTGELFF TGCAGTGCCACTCTGGAGAGGGGGTGGAACACCGGGGAGCTGTTTTTT